This TCR beta chain was observed in a study of cytomegalovirus exposure and HLA in healthy donors. Broader study findings: Prior analysis indicated that the majority of TCR beta V segments exhibited productivity approximately 87% or approximately 30% of the time. Analysis was carried out at a later point, and it linked a missense DCLRE1C variant to TCR beta V- and J-gene trimming.

The CDR3 runs to 14 residues. Trimming took 5 bases from V and 10 from J, leaving 21 bases between them. Germline V gene data show CDR1 as SGHRS and CDR2 as YFSETQ. Donors consisted of healthy bone marrow donors. Both 60 Vbeta primers and 13 Jbeta primers went into the PCR. The protocol was immunoSEQ multiplex PCR, while the TCRdb copy is restricted to in-frame clones and leaves out a portion. The table lists under 130,000 clones, about four fifths of them singletons, with 1.3% in the top ten. As concerns this clone: What it binds is unknown.

The V gene is TRBV5-1, the J gene TRBJ1-1; weak D call: TRBD1 (5 bases). The sample was PBMCs. The sequence derives from a man aged 40-49 years in good health and CMV-seronegative. CDR3: CASSSDDQGRGAFF. The CDR3 DNA reads TGCGCCAGCAGTTCCGACGATCAGGGTCGAGGAGCTTTCTTT.